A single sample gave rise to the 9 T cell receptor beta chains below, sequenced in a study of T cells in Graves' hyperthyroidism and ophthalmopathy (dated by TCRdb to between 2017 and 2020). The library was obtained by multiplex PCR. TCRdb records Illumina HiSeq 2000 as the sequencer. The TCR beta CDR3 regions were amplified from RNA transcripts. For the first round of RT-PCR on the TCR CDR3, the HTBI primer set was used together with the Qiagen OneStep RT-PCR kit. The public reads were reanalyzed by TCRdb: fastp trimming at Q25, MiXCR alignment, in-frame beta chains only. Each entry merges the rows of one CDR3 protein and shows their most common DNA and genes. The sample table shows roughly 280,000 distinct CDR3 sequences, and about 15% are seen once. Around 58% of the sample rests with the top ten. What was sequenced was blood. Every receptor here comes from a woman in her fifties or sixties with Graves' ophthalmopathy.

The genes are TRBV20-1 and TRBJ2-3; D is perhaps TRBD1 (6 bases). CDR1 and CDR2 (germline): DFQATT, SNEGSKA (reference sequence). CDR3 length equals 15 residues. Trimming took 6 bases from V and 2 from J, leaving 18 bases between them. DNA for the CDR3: TGCAGTGCAAAGTACCGGGACACCCACACAGATACGCAGTATTTT. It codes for CSAKYRDTHTDTQYF.

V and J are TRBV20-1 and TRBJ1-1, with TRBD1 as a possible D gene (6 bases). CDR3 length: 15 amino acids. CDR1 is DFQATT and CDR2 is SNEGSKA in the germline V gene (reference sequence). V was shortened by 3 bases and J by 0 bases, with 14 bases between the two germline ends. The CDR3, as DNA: TGCAGTGCTAGGCGAGGGGGGGGGGTGAACACTGAAGCTTTCTTT. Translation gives CSARRGGGVNTEAFF.

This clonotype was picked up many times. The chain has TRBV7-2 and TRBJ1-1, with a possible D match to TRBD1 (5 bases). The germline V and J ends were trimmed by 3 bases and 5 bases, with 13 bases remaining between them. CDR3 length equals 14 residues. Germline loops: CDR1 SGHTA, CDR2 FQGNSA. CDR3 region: CASSFLRGGTEAFF. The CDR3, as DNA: TGTGCCAGCAGCTTCCTCCGGGGGGGGACTGAAGCTTTCTTT. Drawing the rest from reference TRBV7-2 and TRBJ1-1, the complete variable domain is GAGVSQSPSNKVTEKGKDVELRCDPISGHTALYWYRQSLGQGLEFLIYFQGNSAPDKSGLPSDRFSAERTGGSVSTLTIQRTQQEDSAVYLCASSFLRGGTEAFFGQGTRLTVV.

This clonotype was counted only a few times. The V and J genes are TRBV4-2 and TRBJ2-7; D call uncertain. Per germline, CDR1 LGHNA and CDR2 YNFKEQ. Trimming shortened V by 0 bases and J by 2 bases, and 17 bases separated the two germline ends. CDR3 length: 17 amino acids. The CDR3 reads CASSQDLSDPSTYEQYF. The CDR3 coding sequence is TGTGCCAGCAGCCAAGACCTTTCAGACCCATCCACCTACGAGCAGTACTTC.

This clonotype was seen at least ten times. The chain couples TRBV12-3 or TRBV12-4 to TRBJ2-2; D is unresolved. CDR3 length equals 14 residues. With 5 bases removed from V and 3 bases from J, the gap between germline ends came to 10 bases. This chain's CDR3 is CASSIRIYTGELFF. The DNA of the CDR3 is TGTGCCAGCAGTATTAGGATATACACCGGGGAGCTGTTTTTT.

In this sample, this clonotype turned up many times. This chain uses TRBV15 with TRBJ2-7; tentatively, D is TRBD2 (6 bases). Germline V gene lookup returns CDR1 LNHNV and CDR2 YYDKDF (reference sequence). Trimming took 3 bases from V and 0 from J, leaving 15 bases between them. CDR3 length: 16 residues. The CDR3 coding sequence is TGTGCCACCAGCAGGGAGGGAGGAAGACCCTCCTACGAGCAGTACTTC. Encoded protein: CATSREGGRPSYEQYF.

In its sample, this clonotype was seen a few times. The CDR3, as DNA: TGCAGTGCTCCCCGGACAGGGGGCCCCTACGAGCAGTACTTC. Amino acids: CSAPRTGGPYEQYF. This chain uses TRBV20-1 with TRBJ2-7; 11 positions agree with TRBD1. The CDR3 runs 14 residues. The V gene end was trimmed by 5 bases and the J gene end by 2 bases; junction bases not matched to a gene: 5. Germline-derived CDR1 and CDR2 are DFQATT and SNEGSKA (reference sequence).

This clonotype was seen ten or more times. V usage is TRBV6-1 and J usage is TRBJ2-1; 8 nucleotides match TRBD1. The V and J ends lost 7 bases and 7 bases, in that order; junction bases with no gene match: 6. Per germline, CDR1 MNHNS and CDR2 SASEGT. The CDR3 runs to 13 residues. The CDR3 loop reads CASTPGGRNEQFF. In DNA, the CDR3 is TGTGCCAGCACCCCAGGGGGCCGAAATGAGCAGTTCTTC.

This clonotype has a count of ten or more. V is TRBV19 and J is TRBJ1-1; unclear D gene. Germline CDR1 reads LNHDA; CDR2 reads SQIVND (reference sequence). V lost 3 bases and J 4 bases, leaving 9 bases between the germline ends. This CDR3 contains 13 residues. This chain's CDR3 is CASSIGRATEAFF. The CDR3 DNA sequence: TGTGCCAGTAGTATTGGCAGAGCCACTGAAGCTTTCTTT.